This entry lists 30 T cell receptor beta chains sequenced from one sample in a study of T cell responses to AZD1222 COVID-19 vaccine. The assay was immunoSEQ multiplex PCR, and TCRdb's table has in-frame clones only and misses some. Of some 150,000 clones listed, roughly 90% are singletons. This specimen was peripheral blood, taken 28 days after the second AZD1222 dose. The receptors were gathered from an adult who received the AZD1222 COVID-19 vaccine.

Written as DNA, the CDR3 is TGCGCCAGCAGCTTCGACAGGGCCCCTGGGGACGAGCAGTACTTC. It encodes CASSFDRAPGDEQYF. This chain links TRBV5-1 with TRBJ2-7; 7 nucleotides line up with TRBD1. V lost 2 bases, J lost 5 bases, and 10 bases stayed unmatched. Germline CDR1 SGHRS, CDR2 YFSETQ. The CDR3 has 15 residues.

The genes are TRBV3-1 (or the pseudogene TRBV3-2) and TRBJ2-3; no definite D call. Looked up from germline, CDR1 is LGHDT and CDR2 is YNNKEL (reference sequence). Trimming left V 0 bases short and J 7 bases short, with 8 bases between. This CDR3 has 13 residues. CDR3 nucleotides: TGTGCCAGCAGCCAAGATGGGTCAAATACGCAGTATTTT. Translated: CASSQDGSNTQYF.

The V and J genes are TRBV2 and TRBJ2-2, with 9 bases aligning to TRBD2. There are 16 residues in the CDR3. The germline V gene encodes CDR1 SNHLY and CDR2 FYNNEI. V was clipped by 6 bases and J by 2 bases; unmatched bases: 7. CDR3 DNA sequence: TGTGCCAGCAGACAACTGGGACTAGCTAACACCGGGGAGCTGTTTTTT. It translates to CASRQLGLANTGELFF.

This clone appeared once. The V call is TRBV7-3, the J call TRBJ2-1, with 9 nucleotides matching TRBD2. The CDR3 has 16 amino acids. V shed 3 bases and J 7 bases; nucleotides not matched to a gene: 10. Germline CDR1 is SGHTA and CDR2 is FQGTGA. For the CDR3, the DNA is TGTGCCAGCAGCTTTTCTTCAGGACTAGCGTTAAATGAGCAGTTCTTC. Its protein is CASSFSSGLALNEQFF.

The chain recombines TRBV4-1 with TRBJ2-3, with TRBD2 matching over 10 bases. From germline, CDR1 is MGHRA and CDR2 YSYEKL. The CDR3 extends over 21 amino acids. J lost 5 bases, V lost 4 bases, and 24 bases had no gene match. CDR3 loop: CASSRRELGGTAASGRDTQYF. CDR3 DNA sequence: TGCGCCAGCAGCCGTAGGGAGTTAGGCGGGACAGCAGCTAGCGGGAGAGATACGCAGTATTTT.

This clone has just one count. This chain joins TRBV10-1 and TRBJ2-3; 8 bases are shared with TRBD2. V trimming: 4 bases; J trimming: 0 bases; junction bases outside the gene matches: 6. Germline V gives CDR1 WNHNN, CDR2 SYGVQD (reference sequence). The CDR3 length is 16 residues. The CDR3 is CASSAGTRGSTDTQYF. CDR3 bases: TGCGCCAGCAGTGCCGGGACTAGGGGTAGCACAGATACGCAGTATTTT.

CDR3 coding DNA: TGCGCCAGCAGTGTTGGGGCCTTTGCAACTAATGAAAAACTGTTTTTT. Residues: CASSVGAFATNEKLFF. The chain recombines TRBV10-2 with TRBJ1-4; TRBD1 might be the D (5 bases). Trimming left V 4 bases short and J 0 bases short, with 12 bases between. The length of the CDR3 is 16 residues. CDR1 is WSHSY and CDR2 is SAAADI in the germline V gene.

This rearrangement joins TRBV7-8 to TRBJ2-4, with D possibly being TRBD2 (5 bases). The V gene lost 5 bases and the J gene lost 0 bases, with 20 bases spanning the gap. CDR3 length: 18 residues. In germline, CDR1 is SGHVS, CDR2 FQNEAQ. This chain's CDR3 is CASSPLGPGRLAKNIQYF. For the CDR3, the DNA is TGTGCCAGCAGCCCACTAGGTCCAGGACGACTAGCCAAAAACATTCAGTACTTC. Variable domain in full (rest from reference TRBV7-8 and TRBJ2-4): GAGVSQSPRYKVAKRGQDVALRCDPISGHVSLFWYQQALGQGPEFLTYFQNEAQLDKSGLPSDRFFAERPEGSVSTLKIQRTQQEDSAVYLCASSPLGPGRLAKNIQYFGAGTRLSVL.

The chain couples TRBV24-1 to TRBJ2-3; D is undetermined. V shed 4 bases and J shed 2 bases, with 9 bases lying between them. The CDR3 extends over 14 amino acids. Germline V CDR1 and CDR2: KGHDR, SFDVKD. This chain's CDR3 is CATSEIQDTDTQYF. In DNA, the CDR3 is TGTGCCACCAGTGAAATTCAGGACACAGATACGCAGTATTTT.

This chain uses TRBV27 with TRBJ2-2; TRBD1 matches 9 bases. CDR3 length equals 16 residues. Germline trimming cut 6 bases from V and 4 bases from J; bases unmatched to any gene: 9. The germline V gene has CDR1 MNHEY and CDR2 SMNVEV (reference sequence). In nucleotides, the CDR3 is TGTGCCAGCAGAAAGGGACAGGGAGAAGTCACCGGGGAGCTGTTTTTT. Translation: CASRKGQGEVTGELFF.

This chain joins TRBV11-3 and TRBJ2-7; 16 bases are a match to TRBD2. J lost 5 bases, V lost 2 bases, and 6 bases had no gene match. Germline CDR1 is SGHNT and CDR2 is YENEEA. The CDR3 has 17 residues. CDR3 bases: TGTGCCAGCAGCTTACGGCAAGGGACTAGCGGGAGGGACGAGCAGTACTTC. Protein sequence: CASSLRQGTSGRDEQYF.

The rearrangement joins TRBV3-1 (or the pseudogene TRBV3-2) to TRBJ1-1; TRBD1 aligns across 7 bases. Germline loops: CDR1 LGHDT, CDR2 YNNKEL (reference sequence). V lost 6 bases, J lost 0 bases, and 16 bases stayed unmatched. This CDR3 comprises 18 residues. CDR3 DNA sequence: TGTGCCAGCAGGGCTAAAGCCGGGACAGATATAATGAACACTGAAGCTTTCTTT. Its protein product is CASRAKAGTDIMNTEAFF.

The chain has TRBV7-9 and TRBJ1-2, with TRBD1 as a possible D gene (6 bases). The CDR3 length is 15 residues. The V and J ends lost 2 bases and 3 bases respectively, with 13 bases between them. Germline V gene lookup returns CDR1 SEHNR and CDR2 FQNEAQ (reference sequence). In DNA, the CDR3 is TGTGCCAGCAGCTTACGGTCGGGGGGCGACTATGGCTACACCTTC. As protein: CASSLRSGGDYGYTF.

The genes are TRBV2 and TRBJ2-7; D remains unclear. CDR1 is SNHLY, CDR2 FYNNEI, per germline. Trimming stripped 7 bases from V and 7 bases from J, with 20 bases between. CDR3 length: 14 amino acids. The DNA for the CDR3 is TGTGCCAGCAATCCCCCAATGAGACCTGGGGAGCAGTACTTC. Its translation is CASNPPMRPGEQYF.

This clone was counted a single time. CDR3 in amino acids: CATSDRLGGETQYF. Written as DNA, the CDR3 is TGTGCCACCAGTGATCGACTAGGGGGAGAGACCCAGTACTTC. The chain combines TRBV24-1 with TRBJ2-5, with D perhaps being TRBD1 or TRBD2 (6 bases each). CDR3 size: 14 residues. The V gene lost 3 bases and the J gene lost 4 bases, with 11 bases spanning the gap. Germline-derived CDR1 and CDR2 are KGHDR and SFDVKD.

The chain couples TRBV18 to TRBJ2-7; 7 bases map to TRBD1. CDR3 length equals 15 residues. V dropped 3 bases and J dropped 2; count of bases not matched to a gene: 7. From germline, CDR1 is KGHSH and CDR2 LQKENI. CDR3 nucleotide sequence: TGTGCCAGCTCACCGGACGGGACAGTTGCCTACGAGCAGTACTTC. Amino acids: CASSPDGTVAYEQYF.

The chain links TRBV7-9 to TRBJ1-2; no clear D gene. Germline CDR1 SEHNR, CDR2 FQNEAQ (reference sequence). V lost 1 base and J lost 0, with 18 bases in between. This CDR3 has 18 residues. This CDR3 is CASSLEGWTFRPNYGYTF. The CDR3 coding sequence is TGTGCCAGCAGCTTAGAGGGTTGGACCTTCAGGCCTAACTATGGCTACACCTTC.

The chain has TRBV27 and TRBJ2-1, with 7 bases identical to TRBD2. CDR1 and CDR2 (germline): MNHEY, SMNVEV (reference sequence). The CDR3 is 15 residues long. Trimming cost V 9 bases and J 5 bases; bases outside gene matches: 13. CDR3 nucleotides: TGTGCCAGTAGACCGCTGGGAGGGTGGGACAATGAGCAGTTCTTC. This gives the protein CASRPLGGWDNEQFF.

The rearrangement links TRBV19 to TRBJ2-5; no definite D call. V was shortened by 10 bases and J by 5 bases, with 17 bases between the two germline ends. Germline CDR1 reads LNHDA; CDR2 reads SQIVND (reference sequence). The length of the CDR3 is 13 residues. The CDR3 sequence is CATGRAVGETQYF. The CDR3 DNA sequence: TGTGCCACCGGCCGGGCAGTTGGGGAGACCCAGTACTTC.

J is TRBJ2-1 and V is TRBV24-1; 7 bases fit TRBD1. Unmatched junction bases numbered 10, after V lost 4 bases and J lost 5 bases. CDR3 length: 16 residues. Germline V CDR1 and CDR2: KGHDR, SFDVKD. In DNA, the CDR3 is TGTGCCACCAGTGAGCTGGGGAACAGGGGTAACAATGAGCAGTTCTTC. Translation: CATSELGNRGNNEQFF.

V is TRBV5-1 and J is TRBJ2-3; no clear D. Trimming took off 0 bases at V and 2 bases at J, with 7 bases between the two ends. Germline lookup yields CDR1 SGHRS and CDR2 YFSETQ. The CDR3 is made up of 14 amino acids. CDR3 region: CASSLGQITDTQYF. CDR3 sequence (DNA): TGCGCCAGCAGCTTGGGGCAGATCACAGATACGCAGTATTTT.

The chain recombines TRBV29-1 with TRBJ1-3; D uncertain. CDR1 and CDR2 from the germline V gene are SQVTM and ANQGSEA. Trimming pared 6 bases from V and 4 bases from J, leaving 16 bases between. The CDR3 extends over 14 amino acids. The CDR3 spells CSVRPTAGGNTIYF. As DNA, the CDR3 is TGCAGCGTGCGACCCACCGCGGGCGGAAACACCATATATTTT.

V is TRBV7-2 and J is TRBJ2-1; 8 bases fit TRBD2. V lost 4 bases to trimming and J lost 0 bases; unmatched junction nucleotides: 8. Germline values: CDR1 SGHTA, CDR2 FQGNSA. The CDR3 is 17 amino acids. This CDR3 reads CASSSAESGSSYNEQFF. Written as DNA, the CDR3 is TGTGCCAGCAGCTCGGCAGAAAGCGGGAGCTCCTACAATGAGCAGTTCTTC.

The chain combines TRBV6-5 with TRBJ2-7, with 8 bases matching TRBD1. J gave up 1 base and V 6 bases, and 8 bases lay outside the gene matches. The CDR3 length is 15 residues. In germline, CDR1 is MNHEY, CDR2 SVGAGI. CDR3 sequence (DNA): TGTGCCAGCAGGGCAGGGGGCTTAGGTTCCTACGAGCAGTACTTC. Protein: CASRAGGLGSYEQYF.

The chain couples TRBV18 to TRBJ1-6; D is unresolved. With 4 bases removed from V and 7 bases from J, the gap between germline ends came to 14 bases. The CDR3 loop spans 15 amino acids. The germline CDR1 and CDR2 sequences are KGHSH and LQKENI. DNA for the CDR3: TGTGCCAGCTCACTGGCGCGGCAGGAAAATTCACCCCTCCACTTT. Translated: CASSLARQENSPLHF.

CDR3 DNA sequence: TGTGCCACCAGTGATCCTGGACAGGGCTACGAGCAGTACTTC. Translating gives CATSDPGQGYEQYF. The chain combines TRBV24-1 with TRBJ2-7; 8 bases map to TRBD1. CDR1 is KGHDR and CDR2 is SFDVKD in the germline V gene. The ends lost 3 bases at V and 3 bases at J; junction bases unmatched: 3. The CDR3 is 14 residues long.

The V call is TRBV5-1, the J call TRBJ2-2; 9 bases line up with TRBD2. The ends lost 2 bases at V and 3 bases at J; junction bases unmatched: 8. The CDR3 is 17 amino acids. Germline lookup yields CDR1 SGHRS and CDR2 YFSETQ. The CDR3 coding sequence is TGCGCCAGCAGCTTCCCGGGGGTAGCGGGGGACACCGGGGAGCTGTTTTTT. Translated: CASSFPGVAGDTGELFF.

This rearrangement joins TRBV6-1 to TRBJ1-4; TRBD1 agrees at 8 bases. V lost 3 bases and J lost 7; bases outside the gene matches: 10. The CDR3 has 16 residues. CDR1 MNHNS and CDR2 SASEGT come from the germline V gene. CDR3 DNA sequence: TGTGCCAGCAGTGAGGCCTGGACAGGGTACCGTGAAAAACTGTTTTTT. This gives the protein CASSEAWTGYREKLFF.

CDR3 sequence: CASSESGNTANTIYF. For the CDR3, the DNA is TGCGCCAGCAGTGAGTCCGGCAACACAGCAAACACCATATATTTT. The J gene is TRBJ1-3, the V gene TRBV10-1, with D uncertain. V was clipped by 0 bases and J by 6 bases, with 12 bases between them. The CDR3 runs 15 residues. CDR1 is WNHNN and CDR2 is SYGVQD in the germline V gene (reference sequence).

The genes are TRBV19 and TRBJ1-4, with D unresolved. The CDR3 has 12 residues. The V gene's germline CDR1 is LNHDA and CDR2 SQIVND (reference sequence). The V end lost 6 bases, the J end lost 7 bases, and 9 bases lay between the germline ends. CDR3 loop: CASRREGEKLFF. The CDR3 DNA sequence: TGTGCCAGTAGGAGAGAAGGTGAAAAACTGTTTTTT. The full variable domain, completed using reference TRBV19 and TRBJ1-4, is DGGITQSPKYLFRKEGQNVTLSCEQNLNHDAMYWYRQDPGQGLRLIYYSQIVNDFQKGDIAEGYSVSREKKESFPLTVTSAQKNPTAFYLCASRREGEKLFFGSGTQLSVL.